The 13 T cell receptor beta chains below all came from one sample that was sequenced in a study of cytomegalovirus exposure and HLA in healthy donors. The PCR employed 60 Vbeta primers together with 13 Jbeta primers. Method: immunoSEQ multiplex PCR; TCRdb's copy keeps in-frame clones and lacks some. The data hold about 100,000 clones, with 74% observed a single time. Sequences were obtained from PBMCs. These receptors came from a man over 45 in good health and CMV-seropositive.

The chain uses TRBV19 and TRBJ1-5; TRBD1 might be the D (6 bases). Per the germline V gene, CDR1 is LNHDA and CDR2 is SQIVND (reference sequence). CDR3 length equals 16 residues. V shed 4 bases and J shed 1 base, with 14 bases lying between them. The CDR3 is CASSTYRVASNQPQHF. CDR3 bases: TGTGCCAGTAGTACCTACAGGGTAGCGAGCAATCAGCCCCAGCATTTT.

Written as DNA, the CDR3 is TGTGCCAGCAGTCAAAGTGCGCCCAGGTTCCAAGAGACCCAGTACTTC. Residues: CASSQSAPRFQETQYF. The chain couples TRBV7-6 to TRBJ2-5; no definite D call. The V end was cut by 6 bases, the J end by 1 base, with 18 bases between. From germline, CDR1 is SGHVS and CDR2 FNYEAQ. The CDR3 covers 16 residues.

The chain couples TRBV6-6 to TRBJ2-5, with D perhaps TRBD2 (5 bases). The CDR3 runs 15 residues. The ends were cut back, 7 bases at V and 5 bases at J, with 20 bases in the middle. CDR1 is MNHNY, CDR2 SVGAGI, per germline (reference sequence). The CDR3 protein is CASTDGKGKIETQYF. In DNA form, the CDR3 reads TGTGCCAGCACGGACGGGAAGGGAAAGATCGAGACCCAGTACTTC.

The chain couples TRBV7-9 to TRBJ2-7; maybe TRBD1 (6 bases). V was cut by 5 bases and J by 5 bases, with 25 bases left in between. The CDR3 is 17 amino acids. CDR1 is SEHNR and CDR2 is FQNEAQ in the germline V gene (reference sequence). The CDR3 region has the DNA TGTGCCAGCAGCCACCGTAACAGGGCCCCTGGCATCCACGAGCAGTACTTC. Amino acid sequence: CASSHRNRAPGIHEQYF.

For this clone: The junction shows a germline mismatch at one end, possibly a read error. The V call is TRBV10-3, the J call TRBJ2-2; maybe TRBD1 (5 bases). Looked up from germline, CDR1 is ENHRY and CDR2 is SYGVKD. This CDR3 spans 12 amino acids. CDR3 region: CAINRNAGELFF. CDR3 in DNA: TGTGCCATCAACAGGAACGCCGGGGAGCTGTTTTTT.

This clone showed up just a few times. This chain joins TRBV19 and TRBJ1-3; weak D call: TRBD1 (5 bases). The V gene's germline CDR1 is LNHDA and CDR2 SQIVND (reference sequence). Trimming shortened V by 9 bases and J by 0 bases, and 15 bases separated the two germline ends. The CDR3 runs 15 residues. DNA of the CDR3: TGTGCCAGCCTAAGCGGGGGTAACTCTGGAAACACCATATATTTT. It specifies CASLSGGNSGNTIYF.

The V and J genes are TRBV7-8 and TRBJ2-5, with TRBD2 as a possible D gene (5 bases). With the DNA end fitting TRBJ2-7 better, the J assignment may be wrong. The CDR3 loop spans 14 amino acids. CDR1 SGHVS and CDR2 FQNEAQ come from the germline V gene. The CDR3 reads CASSLGGFSYEQYF. CDR3 DNA: TGTGCCAGCAGCTTAGGAGGGTTCTCATACGAGCAGTACTTC.

V is TRBV15 and J is TRBJ2-7, with 10 nucleotides matching TRBD1. The CDR3 sequence is 17 residues long. Germline CDR1 is LNHNV and CDR2 is YYDKDF (reference sequence). V lost 5 bases and J lost 0; bases outside the gene matches: 10. The CDR3 sequence: CATSGWDRGPHSYEQYF. The CDR3 DNA is TGTGCCACCAGCGGATGGGACAGGGGTCCCCACTCCTACGAGCAGTACTTC. The variable domain in full, with the rest retrieved from reference TRBV15 and TRBJ2-7, is DAMVIQNPRYQVTQFGKPVTLSCSQTLNHNVMYWYQQKSSQAPKLLFHYYDKDFNNEADTPDNFQSRRPNTSFCFLDIRSPGLGDTAMYLCATSGWDRGPHSYEQYFGPGTRLTVT.

The chain employs TRBV2 and TRBJ1-1; possibly TRBD1 for D (6 bases). Per germline, CDR1 SNHLY and CDR2 FYNNEI. Trimming took off 3 bases at V and 8 bases at J, with 16 bases between the two ends. This CDR3 is built from 14 residues. The CDR3 protein is CASSDNVGRGEAFF. The CDR3 DNA follows: TGTGCCAGCAGTGATAATGTGGGCAGGGGAGAAGCTTTCTTT.

This chain uses TRBV4-2 with TRBJ2-2; 13 bases match TRBD2. The CDR3 has 17 residues. With V trimmed by 2 bases and J by 4 bases, 4 bases remained unmatched. In germline, CDR1 is LGHNA, CDR2 YNFKEQ. CDR3 residues: CASSQLLAGGSTGELFF. CDR3 nucleotides: TGTGCCAGCAGCCAATTACTAGCGGGAGGGTCCACCGGGGAGCTGTTTTTT.

There are a few counts of this clone. The chain combines TRBV5-1 with TRBJ2-2; D is perhaps TRBD2 (5 bases). Between the trimmed V and J ends, which lost 7 bases and 2 bases, there was a span of 12 bases. The CDR3 length is 14 residues. Germline CDR1 reads SGHRS; CDR2 reads YFSETQ. The CDR3: CASLPGVNTGELFF. The CDR3 region has the DNA TGCGCCAGCCTACCCGGGGTCAACACCGGGGAGCTGTTTTTT.

This chain uses TRBV5-4 with TRBJ2-1; TRBD2 aligns across 11 bases. The V segment lost 0 bases and the J segment 5 bases; nucleotides outside the gene matches: 7. The germline CDR1 and CDR2 sequences are SGHNT and YYREEE (reference sequence). This CDR3 is built from 17 residues. For the CDR3, the DNA is TGTGCCAGCAGCTTGGCGAAGACTAGCGGGGAAAACAATGAGCAGTTCTTC. It specifies CASSLAKTSGENNEQFF. Full variable domain (remainder filled in from reference TRBV5-4 and TRBJ2-1): ETGVTQSPTHLIKTRGQQVTLRCSSQSGHNTVSWYQQALGQGPQFIFQYYREEENGRGNFPPRFSGLQFPNYSSELNVNALELDDSALYLCASSLAKTSGENNEQFFGPGTRLTVL.

V gene TRBV5-1 combines with J gene TRBJ2-7; TRBD1 agrees at 8 bases. The germline gives CDR1 SGHRS, CDR2 YFSETQ. The J segment lost 4 bases and the V segment lost 1 base, leaving 10 bases of the junction unmatched. The CDR3 loop spans 16 amino acids. CDR3 sequence reads: CASSLNSAGGPYEQYF. CDR3 nucleotides: TGCGCCAGCAGCTTGAATTCCGCAGGGGGCCCTTACGAGCAGTACTTC.